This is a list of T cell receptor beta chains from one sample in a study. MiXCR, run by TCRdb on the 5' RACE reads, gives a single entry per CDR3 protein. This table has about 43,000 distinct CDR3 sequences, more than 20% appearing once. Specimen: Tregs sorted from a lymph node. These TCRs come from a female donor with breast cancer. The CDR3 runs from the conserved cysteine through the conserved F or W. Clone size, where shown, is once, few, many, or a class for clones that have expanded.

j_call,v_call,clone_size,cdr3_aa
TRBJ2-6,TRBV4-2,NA,CASSQEKPKQASSGANVLSF
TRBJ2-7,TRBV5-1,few,CASSPEGFENEQYF
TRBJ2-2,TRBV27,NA,CASSLYTGELFF
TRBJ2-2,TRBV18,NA,CASSKQGRTGELFF
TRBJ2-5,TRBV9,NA,CASSVGNSETQYF
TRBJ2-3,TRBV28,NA,CASSSQGRDTQYF
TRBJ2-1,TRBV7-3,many,CASSPGGAAYNEQFF
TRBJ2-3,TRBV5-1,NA,CASSLDGYSDTRYF
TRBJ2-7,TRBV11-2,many,CASSLGGGYEQYF
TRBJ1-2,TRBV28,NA,CASSFNRNYGYTF
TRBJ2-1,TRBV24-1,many,CATSWSGTEQFF
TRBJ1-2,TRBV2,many,CASSPGRGQGNGYTF
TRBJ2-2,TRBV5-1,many,CASSSAANTGELFF
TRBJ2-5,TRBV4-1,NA,CASSQVAGLAMETQYF
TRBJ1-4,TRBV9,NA,CASSATGTFTSEKLFF
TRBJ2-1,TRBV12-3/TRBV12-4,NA,CASSFGRGGNEQFF
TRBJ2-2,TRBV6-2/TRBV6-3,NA,CASSSSGTSGELFF
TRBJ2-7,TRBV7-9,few,CASSFSETSYEQYF
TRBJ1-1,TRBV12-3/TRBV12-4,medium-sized,CASSLIRYRGTEAFF
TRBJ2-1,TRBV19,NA,CASTSHRTSGYNEQFF
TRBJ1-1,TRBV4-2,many,CASSQGNRATEAFF
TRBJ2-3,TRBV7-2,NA,CASSFVTTDTQYF
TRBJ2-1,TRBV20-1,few,CSAETVSYNEQFF
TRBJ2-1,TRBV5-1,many,CASSWTAYNEQFF
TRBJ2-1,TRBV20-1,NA,CGALPLGTYNEQFF
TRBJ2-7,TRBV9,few,CASSVGVGGGYEQHF
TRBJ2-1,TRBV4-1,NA,CASSQDPPAGVTNEQFF
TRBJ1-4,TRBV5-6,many,CASSFYRVEEKLFF
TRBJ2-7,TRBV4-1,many,CASSQDWASGSFEQYF
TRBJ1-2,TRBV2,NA,CASSPTGSYNYGYTF
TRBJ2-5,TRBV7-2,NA,CASSLPQGAQETQYF
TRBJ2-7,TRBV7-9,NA,CASSPRTGLLYEQYF
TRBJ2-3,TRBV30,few,CAWSEGRAADTQYF
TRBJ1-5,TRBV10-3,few,CAISEGREMGQPQHF
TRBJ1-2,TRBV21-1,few,CASSKGSLADRGWYGYTF
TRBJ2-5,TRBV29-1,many,CSVAGPEGWTQYF
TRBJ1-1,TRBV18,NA,CASSPDRAAEAFF